Listed below are T cell receptor beta chains from one sample, sequenced in a study of cytomegalovirus exposure and HLA in healthy donors. Repertoires were generated with immunoSEQ multiplex PCR, while TCRdb's copy carries only in-frame clones and drops some. This table has nearly 80,000 clones, roughly 93% appearing once. Sequencing used PBMCs. The source is a woman aged 30 to 39 in good health and CMV-seronegative. Both conserved end residues are part of each CDR3. Each record gives: CDR3 protein, CDR3 DNA, V gene, J gene, D gene, clone size, CDR3 length. The D gene is left open where the match is weak. Clone size is shown for a subset of rows, as once, few, many or a class of expanded clone.

CDR3: CASSPGTGGSGYGYTF
DNA: TGTGCCAGCAGCCCCGGGACAGGGGGCAGCGGCTATGGCTACACCTTC
V: TRBV27
J: TRBJ1-2
D: TRBD1
size: .
length: 16

CDR3: CASRRGRETQYF
DNA: TGTGCCAGCAGAAGGGGCCGGGAGACCCAGTACTTC
V: TRBV2
J: TRBJ2-5
D: .
size: .
length: 12

CDR3: CAIARGGAYNEQFF
DNA: TGTGCCATCGCACGGGGGGGGGCGTACAATGAGCAGTTCTTC
V: TRBV5-4
J: TRBJ2-1
D: TRBD2
size: .
length: 14

CDR3: CATQEGLKYEQYF
DNA: TGTGCCACCCAGGAGGGTCTAAAATACGAGCAGTACTTC
V: TRBV6-1
J: TRBJ2-7
D: .
size: .
length: 13

CDR3: CASSPHRVLTNYGYTF
DNA: TGTGCCAGCAGCCCGCACCGGGTTCTGACTAACTATGGCTACACCTTC
V: TRBV5-8
J: TRBJ1-2
D: .
size: .
length: 16

CDR3: CASSSGGKRAHQPQHF
DNA: TGTGCCAGCAGTTCTGGGGGGAAAAGGGCCCATCAGCCCCAGCATTTT
V: TRBV25-1
J: TRBJ1-5
D: .
size: .
length: 16

CDR3: CASSQLGTGLGENTEAFF
DNA: TGCGCCAGCAGTCAATTGGGGACAGGGCTCGGGGAGAACACTGAAGCTTTCTTT
V: TRBV23-1
J: TRBJ1-1
D: TRBD1
size: .
length: 18

CDR3: CASSFPYNEQFF
DNA: TGTGCCAGCAGCTTCCCTTACAATGAGCAGTTCTTC
V: TRBV7-2
J: TRBJ2-1
D: .
size: .
length: 12

CDR3: CASSTPDTADEAFF
DNA: TGTGCCAGCAGCACACCCGACACCGCCGATGAAGCTTTCTTT
V: TRBV28
J: TRBJ1-1
D: .
size: .
length: 14

CDR3: CASSQDGRDRTYGYTF
DNA: TGCGCCAGCAGCCAAGACGGTCGGGACAGGACCTATGGCTACACCTTC
V: TRBV4-1
J: TRBJ1-2
D: TRBD1
size: .
length: 16

CDR3: CASRLGLAGSKNIQYF
DNA: TGCGCCAGCAGATTGGGACTAGCGGGATCCAAAAACATTCAGTACTTC
V: TRBV5-1
J: TRBJ2-4
D: TRBD2
size: .
length: 16

CDR3: CASSYGDGSYEQYF
DNA: TGTGCCAGCAGTTACGGAGACGGATCCTACGAGCAGTACTTC
V: TRBV6-5
J: TRBJ2-7
D: .
size: .
length: 14

CDR3: CASSIGQYSNQPQHF
DNA: TGTGCCAGTAGTATAGGACAGTATAGCAATCAGCCCCAGCATTTT
V: TRBV19
J: TRBJ1-5
D: .
size: once
length: 15

CDR3: CASSQPRDRTNYEQYF
DNA: TGCGCCAGCAGCCAACCCCGGGACAGAACCAACTACGAGCAGTACTTC
V: TRBV4-1
J: TRBJ2-7
D: TRBD1
size: .
length: 16

CDR3: CASSLTRSGGNTQYF
DNA: TGTGCCAGCAGCTTAACCCGTAGCGGGGGAAATACGCAGTATTTT
V: TRBV7-3
J: TRBJ2-3
D: TRBD2
size: .
length: 15

CDR3: CASSFGRGLHEQYF
DNA: TGTGCCAGCAGCTTTGGCAGGGGGCTCCACGAGCAGTACTTC
V: TRBV7-2
J: TRBJ2-7
D: TRBD1
size: .
length: 14

CDR3: CASSSGGNYGYTF
DNA: TGCGCCAGCAGCTCAGGGGGCAACTATGGCTACACCTTC
V: TRBV5-1
J: TRBJ1-2
D: TRBD1
size: .
length: 13

CDR3: CASTPWGEGYNEQFF
DNA: TGTGCCAGCACCCCATGGGGGGAGGGCTACAATGAGCAGTTCTTC
V: TRBV9
J: TRBJ2-1
D: TRBD2
size: .
length: 15

CDR3: CATSRDVAGGFYGYTF
DNA: TGTGCCACCAGCAGAGATGTCGCAGGGGGCTTCTATGGCTACACCTTC
V: TRBV15
J: TRBJ1-2
D: TRBD1
size: .
length: 16

CDR3: CASSQDRASTDTQYF
DNA: TGTGCCAGTAGCCAAGACAGGGCTAGCACAGATACGCAGTATTTT
V: TRBV19
J: TRBJ2-3
D: TRBD1
size: .
length: 15

CDR3: CASSPVRENTGELFF
DNA: TGTGCCAGCAGCCCGGTTCGCGAGAACACCGGGGAGCTGTTTTTT
V: TRBV5-5
J: TRBJ2-2
D: .
size: .
length: 15

CDR3: CASSTGGEGPKLFF
DNA: TGTGCCAGTAGTACGGGGGGCGAGGGACCTAAACTGTTTTTT
V: TRBV19
J: TRBJ1-4
D: .
size: .
length: 14

CDR3: CSVDPRPQHF
DNA: TGCAGCGTTGACCCGAGGCCCCAGCATTTT
V: TRBV29-1
J: TRBJ1-5
D: .
size: .
length: 10

CDR3: CAWSVREKPLHF
DNA: TGTGCCTGGAGTGTACGGGAGAAACCCCTCCACTTT
V: TRBV30
J: TRBJ1-6
D: .
size: few
length: 12

CDR3: CASRYTGNTEAFF
DNA: TGTGCCAGCAGGTATACAGGGAACACTGAAGCTTTCTTT
V: TRBV7-9
J: TRBJ1-1
D: .
size: few
length: 13

CDR3: CASAPGLAGPGELFF
DNA: TGCGCCAGCGCTCCGGGACTAGCGGGACCCGGGGAGCTGTTTTTT
V: TRBV4-1
J: TRBJ2-2
D: TRBD2
size: .
length: 15

CDR3: CASSTPSQGAREKLFF
DNA: TGTGCCAGTAGTACTCCCTCACAGGGGGCGCGCGAAAAACTGTTTTTT
V: TRBV19
J: TRBJ1-4
D: TRBD1
size: .
length: 16

CDR3: CASSPTTGAITDTQYF
DNA: TGTGCCAGCAGCCCAACTACAGGGGCGATCACAGATACGCAGTATTTT
V: TRBV5-8
J: TRBJ2-3
D: TRBD1
size: .
length: 16

CDR3: CASSLRQLDNSPLHF
DNA: TGTGCCAGCAGCTTGCGACAGCTGGATAATTCACCCCTCCACTTT
V: TRBV5-5
J: TRBJ1-6
D: .
size: .
length: 15

CDR3: CASSLGGGNTIYF
DNA: TGTGCCAGCAGTTTGGGGGGTGGAAACACCATATATTTT
V: TRBV28
J: TRBJ1-3
D: .
size: .
length: 13

CDR3: CASRNSDSRTEKLFF
DNA: TGTGCCAGCAGAAACTCGGACAGTCGGACCGAAAAACTGTTTTTT
V: TRBV28
J: TRBJ1-4
D: .
size: .
length: 15

CDR3: CASSLDLLAARWFF
DNA: TGTGCCAGCAGCCTCGACCTACTTGCGGCCCGTTGGTTCTTC
V: TRBV7-9
J: TRBJ2-1
D: .
size: .
length: 14

CDR3: CASSSLDQPSEQYF
DNA: TGTGCCAGCAGCTCACTAGACCAGCCCTCCGAGCAGTACTTC
V: TRBV7-3
J: TRBJ2-7
D: .
size: .
length: 14

CDR3: CASSTLKTGGNIEAFF
DNA: TGTGCCAGTAGTACCCTCAAGACAGGGGGCAATATTGAAGCTTTCTTT
V: TRBV19
J: TRBJ1-1
D: TRBD1
size: once
length: 16

CDR3: CASSRPGHLYGYTF
DNA: TGTGCCAGCAGTCGCCCGGGACACTTATATGGCTACACCTTC
V: TRBV6-5
J: TRBJ1-2
D: .
size: .
length: 14

CDR3: CASGDPGGGYNEQFF
DNA: TGTGCCAGTGGAGATCCGGGGGGGGGTTACAATGAGCAGTTCTTC
V: TRBV19
J: TRBJ2-1
D: TRBD2
size: .
length: 15